This entry lists 30 T cell receptor beta chains sequenced from one sample in a study of blood T cell repertoires in COVID-19. Assay used: immunoSEQ multiplex PCR; TCRdb lists only in-frame clones, some missing. The top ten clones hold roughly 1.2% of a sample with approximately 400,000 clones, about 89% of them seen once. Sequencing used peripheral blood. The source of these receptors is a man in his forties with acute or convalescent COVID-19.

The chain employs TRBV5-1 and TRBJ1-5; D is uncertain. Germline lookup yields CDR1 SGHRS and CDR2 YFSETQ. Between the trimmed V and J ends, which lost 5 bases and 0 bases, there was a span of 12 bases. CDR3 length: 15 residues. The CDR3 DNA is TGCGCCAGCAGATTGACCGGGGATAGCAATCAGCCCCAGCATTTT. It translates to CASRLTGDSNQPQHF.

The V gene is TRBV18, the J gene TRBJ1-2, with D perhaps matching TRBD1 (6 bases). The CDR3 has 14 residues. The germline gives CDR1 KGHSH, CDR2 LQKENI. The V end was cut by 2 bases, the J end by 6 bases, with 13 bases between. The CDR3 spells CASSPSTGFDGYTF. CDR3 nucleotide sequence: TGTGCCAGCTCACCATCGACAGGCTTCGATGGCTACACCTTC.

The chain links TRBV5-1 to TRBJ1-3, with no clear D. Germline V gene sequence: CDR1 SGHRS, CDR2 YFSETQ. The V and J ends lost 7 bases and 0 bases respectively, with 17 bases between them. CDR3 length: 16 amino acids. The CDR3 DNA sequence: TGCGCCAGCGGACTTCTTGGAGCTAGCTCTGGAAACACCATATATTTT. Its translation is CASGLLGASSGNTIYF. Variable domain in full (rest from reference TRBV5-1 and TRBJ1-3): KAGVTQTPRYLIKTRGQQVTLSCSPISGHRSVSWYQQTPGQGLQFLFEYFSETQRNKGNFPGRFSGRQFSNSRSEMNVSTLELGDSALYLCASGLLGASSGNTIYFGEGSWLTVV.

CDR3 DNA sequence: TGTGCCAGCAGACGGACAGGCGGGGGCAATCAGCCCCAGCATTTT. This encodes CASRRTGGGNQPQHF. V gene TRBV6-4 combines with J gene TRBJ1-5; 7 positions match TRBD1. Germline values: CDR1 MRHNA, CDR2 SNTAGT. This CDR3 has 15 amino acids. Trimming took 6 bases from V and 2 from J; bases not matched to a gene: 7.

This chain joins TRBV27 and TRBJ1-6; no reliable D call. The V end was cut by 2 bases, the J end by 7 bases, with 3 bases between. The CDR3 covers 12 residues. Germline values: CDR1 MNHEY, CDR2 SMNVEV (reference sequence). As DNA, the CDR3 is TGTGCCAGCAGTTTAACAAATTCACCCCTCCACTTT. It specifies CASSLTNSPLHF.

This clone appeared a single time. The V and J genes are TRBV10-3 and TRBJ1-4; tentatively, D is TRBD1 (5 bases). Between the trimmed V and J ends, which lost 2 bases and 8 bases, there was a span of 18 bases. The CDR3 has 16 amino acids. Germline lookup yields CDR1 ENHRY and CDR2 SYGVKD. The CDR3 protein is CAISEPGPTGGEKLFF. CDR3 nucleotide sequence: TGTGCCATCAGTGAGCCGGGACCGACTGGGGGGGAAAAACTGTTTTTT.

The CDR3 DNA is TGTGCCAGCAGCAGTACAGGGGAAGCCCTCTCAACTAATGAAAAACTGTTTTTT. Protein sequence: CASSSTGEALSTNEKLFF. The J gene is TRBJ1-4, the V gene TRBV5-6, with 7 bases aligning to TRBD1. The CDR3 contains 18 residues. Germline V gene lookup returns CDR1 SGHDT and CDR2 YYEEEE. V was pared by 4 bases and J by 0 bases, with 12 bases of the junction left unmatched.

This chain joins TRBV5-1 and TRBJ2-7; 7 positions agree with TRBD1. The CDR3 is 16 amino acids. J lost 0 bases, V lost 2 bases, and 8 bases had no gene match. Germline CDR1 SGHRS, CDR2 YFSETQ. CDR3 sequence (DNA): TGCGCCAGCAGCTTAGAGATACAGGGGAGCTCCTACGAGCAGTACTTC. Protein: CASSLEIQGSSYEQYF.

V and J are TRBV6-5 and TRBJ1-1, with no clear D. V dropped 6 bases and J dropped 1 base, with 12 bases sitting between them. This CDR3 comprises 14 residues. Germline CDR1 MNHEY, CDR2 SVGAGI. CDR3 sequence (DNA): TGTGCCAGCAGAAACGGGAATCGGAACACTGAAGCTTTCTTT. This gives the protein CASRNGNRNTEAFF.

This chain uses TRBV29-1 with TRBJ1-5, with a possible D match to TRBD1 (6 bases). Germline lookup yields CDR1 SQVTM and CDR2 ANQGSEA. The CDR3 totals 14 residues. V lost 3 bases to trimming and J lost 3 bases, with 12 bases between them. The CDR3 spells CSVEWAGVNQPQHF. CDR3 nucleotide sequence: TGCAGCGTTGAGTGGGCAGGGGTCAATCAGCCCCAGCATTTT.

The CDR3 here is CATALGVANEKLFF. CDR3 bases: TGTGCCACCGCTTTAGGGGTGGCTAATGAAAAACTGTTTTTT. This sequence joins TRBV15 and TRBJ1-4; D may be TRBD1 (5 bases). The CDR3 loop spans 14 amino acids. Per the germline V gene, CDR1 is LNHNV and CDR2 is YYDKDF (reference sequence). Trimming removed 8 bases from V and 3 bases from J, with 13 bases in between.

This rearrangement joins TRBV7-3 to TRBJ1-2; D is possibly TRBD1 (6 bases). CDR1 SGHTA and CDR2 FQGTGA come from the germline V gene. V dropped 5 bases and J dropped 1 base, with 17 bases sitting between them. The CDR3 extends over 16 amino acids. The CDR3 reads CASSPRVRGDNYGYTF. The CDR3 coding sequence is TGTGCCAGCAGCCCTCGGGTCAGGGGAGATAACTATGGCTACACCTTC.

This clone was observed a single time. The rearrangement links TRBV5-4 to TRBJ2-1; 10 positions match TRBD2. The CDR3 runs to 15 residues. Trimming at V came to 2 bases and at J to 6 bases, leaving 5 bases not matched to a gene. CDR1 is SGHNT and CDR2 is YYREEE in the germline V gene (reference sequence). The CDR3 reads CASSFPGLATNEQFF. CDR3 coding DNA: TGTGCCAGCAGCTTCCCGGGACTAGCGACCAATGAGCAGTTCTTC.

This clone was observed once. The rearrangement links TRBV27 to TRBJ2-5; 10 bases line up with TRBD2. With V trimmed by 1 base and J by 5 bases, 7 bases remained unmatched. The germline CDR1 and CDR2 sequences are MNHEY and SMNVEV (reference sequence). This CDR3 is built from 16 residues. The CDR3 nucleotides read TGTGCCAGCAGTTTATTCCCTAGCGGGGGTGGGGAGACCCAGTACTTC. Protein sequence: CASSLFPSGGGETQYF.

The chain has TRBV6-2 or TRBV6-3 and TRBJ2-1; 10 bases are a match to TRBD1. This CDR3 comprises 13 residues. V dropped 5 bases and J dropped 9; count of bases not matched to a gene: 4. Germline CDR1 MNHEY, CDR2 SVGEGT. CDR3 sequence: CASSKGQGIEQFF. CDR3 nucleotide sequence: TGTGCCAGCAGTAAGGGACAGGGGATTGAGCAGTTCTTC.

The chain carries TRBV6-2 or TRBV6-3 and TRBJ1-5; the match to TRBD1 covers 7 bases. This CDR3 has 15 amino acids. Germline V gene lookup returns CDR1 MNHEY and CDR2 SVGEGT. V lost 2 bases, J lost 9 bases, and 10 bases stayed unmatched. Here the CDR3 reads CASSYLAQGGSPQHF. CDR3 DNA sequence: TGTGCCAGCAGTTACCTAGCCCAGGGGGGCTCGCCCCAGCATTTT.

The chain recombines TRBV6-6 with TRBJ2-5; possibly TRBD2 for D (7 bases). Trimming shortened V by 7 bases and J by 5 bases, and 8 bases separated the two germline ends. The germline CDR1 and CDR2 sequences are MNHNY and SVGAGI (reference sequence). This CDR3 is 11 amino acids long. The CDR3 sequence is CASKGGETQYF. CDR3 sequence (DNA): TGTGCCAGCAAGGGGGGGGAGACCCAGTACTTC.

The chain uses TRBV30 and TRBJ2-7; 8 bases fit TRBD1. J lost 0 bases, V lost 0 bases, and 7 bases had no gene match. The germline CDR1 and CDR2 sequences are GTSNPN and SVGIG (reference sequence). The CDR3 consists of 16 residues. The CDR3 DNA is TGTGCCTGGAGTGTACGGCGGACAGGGTTCTCCTACGAGCAGTACTTC. Residues: CAWSVRRTGFSYEQYF.

The V call is TRBV5-1, the J call TRBJ1-5; TRBD1 matches at 8 bases. Germline V CDR1 and CDR2: SGHRS, YFSETQ. This CDR3 spans 17 amino acids. V was clipped by 4 bases and J by 4 bases; unmatched bases: 13. The CDR3 region is CASSPTGQGGGNQPQHF. Here the CDR3 DNA reads TGCGCCAGCAGCCCTACAGGACAGGGTGGAGGGAATCAGCCCCAGCATTTT.

V and J are TRBV9 and TRBJ1-1, with TRBD1 identical over 8 bases. In germline, CDR1 is SGDLS, CDR2 YYNGEE. V lost 0 bases, J lost 4 bases, and 11 bases stayed unmatched. The CDR3 has 17 residues. The CDR3 DNA is TGTGCCAGCAGCGTAGGACCAGGGGGCCTGTTGGGCACTGAAGCTTTCTTT. This gives the protein CASSVGPGGLLGTEAFF.

V and J are TRBV19 and TRBJ2-5; maybe TRBD1 (5 bases). The CDR3 has 13 amino acids. Trimming removed 3 bases from V and 5 bases from J, with 10 bases in between. In germline, CDR1 is LNHDA, CDR2 SQIVND (reference sequence). In DNA form, the CDR3 reads TGTGCCAGTAGTATGCAGGGTGAGGAGACCCAGTACTTC. Residues: CASSMQGEETQYF.

This chain uses TRBV5-8 with TRBJ1-1; D not certain. V lost 6 bases and J 5 bases, leaving 23 bases between the germline ends. Germline V CDR1 and CDR2: SGHTS, YDEGEE. The CDR3 has 16 amino acids. CDR3 in amino acids: CASILGIGWRGTEAFF. CDR3 DNA: TGTGCCAGCATCCTTGGTATCGGTTGGAGAGGAACTGAAGCTTTCTTT.

This clone was seen just once. The CDR3 here is CASSLSRGGVYNEQFF. The CDR3 DNA reads TGTGCCAGCAGTTTATCAAGGGGGGGTGTCTACAATGAGCAGTTCTTC. The chain carries TRBV27 and TRBJ2-1; a possible D gene is TRBD2 (7 bases). Germline values: CDR1 MNHEY, CDR2 SMNVEV (reference sequence). The CDR3 contains 16 residues. V was cut by 0 bases and J by 3 bases, with 12 bases left in between.

This chain connects TRBV19 to TRBJ1-1, with 8 bases lining up with TRBD1. V lost 10 bases and J lost 4; bases outside the gene matches: 5. Germline-derived CDR1 and CDR2 are LNHDA and SQIVND (reference sequence). The CDR3 sequence is 12 residues long. CDR3 in amino acids: CATQGAGTEAFF. The CDR3 nucleotides are TGTGCCACCCAGGGGGCGGGCACTGAAGCTTTCTTT.

The chain combines TRBV28 with TRBJ1-4, with D uncertain. Germline V CDR1 and CDR2: MDHEN, SYDVKM. Trimming left V 3 bases short and J 4 bases short, with 12 bases between. The CDR3 is made up of 15 amino acids. The CDR3 region has the DNA TGTGCCAGCAGTTTGGAGGAAAACATTAATGAAAAACTGTTTTTT. Translation: CASSLEENINEKLFF.

This CDR3 is CASSSSKLRGETQYF. For the CDR3, the DNA is TGTGCCAGCAGCTCAAGTAAATTACGGGGAGAGACCCAGTACTTC. V and J are TRBV11-2 and TRBJ2-5; tentative D call: TRBD2 (5 bases). Germline values: CDR1 SGHAT, CDR2 FQNNGV. The CDR3 has 15 amino acids. V was pared by 4 bases and J by 4 bases, with 16 bases between.

The chain links TRBV27 to TRBJ2-7, with a weak D call TRBD1 (6 bases). This CDR3 is built from 14 residues. CDR1 is MNHEY, CDR2 SMNVEV, per germline (reference sequence). Trimming took off 4 bases at V and 3 bases at J, with 13 bases between the two ends. CDR3 amino acids: CASSSDRELYEQYF. The CDR3 DNA reads as TGTGCCAGCAGTTCGGACAGAGAGCTCTACGAGCAGTACTTC.

The chain is built from TRBV28 and TRBJ1-4; tentatively, D is TRBD1 (6 bases). Germline V CDR1 and CDR2: MDHEN, SYDVKM. The CDR3 is 15 residues long. Between the trimmed V and J ends, which lost 3 bases and 6 bases, there was a span of 14 bases. The CDR3 nucleotides read TGTGCCAGCAGTTTGTTGGTCAGGGGCCATGAAAAACTGTTTTTT. Its translation is CASSLLVRGHEKLFF.

This clone turned up a few times. The chain couples TRBV2 to TRBJ1-2; D is unclear. Trimming left V 2 bases short and J 2 bases short, with 3 bases between. In germline, CDR1 is SNHLY, CDR2 FYNNEI. The CDR3 covers 12 residues. The DNA of the CDR3 is TGTGCCAGCAGTGAACAGAACTATGGCTACACCTTC. Translating it yields CASSEQNYGYTF.

The chain links TRBV6-5 to TRBJ1-1, with 9 bases lining up with TRBD1. CDR3 length: 13 amino acids. V lost 7 bases to trimming and J lost 8 bases; unmatched junction nucleotides: 8. Germline loops: CDR1 MNHEY, CDR2 SVGAGI. For the CDR3, the DNA is TGTGCCAGCACCCTAGGACAGGGGAGGGAAGCTTTCTTT. This translates into CASTLGQGREAFF.